The 13 T cell receptor beta chains below come from one sample, sequenced in a study of tumor and adjacent non-tumor tissue in lung cancer. Three rounds of nested PCR, following a modified ARM-PCR protocol, produced the TCRbeta library. TCRdb reprocessed the multiplex PCR reads via MiXCR and lists one record per CDR3 protein. The table has 45,000 to 65,000 distinct CDR3 sequences, around two thirds seen once. No cell sorting was done before RNA was extracted from the tissue. More than 3 cm separated this lung sample from the edge of the tumor. The material sequenced was distant non-tumor lung tissue. The receptors originated from a woman aged 60-75 years with non-small cell lung cancer.

Comment on this clonotype: One end of the junction is discordant with germline, which a read error may explain. The chain couples TRBV4-1 to TRBJ2-1; 8 bases are shared with TRBD2. Germline V gene sequence: CDR1 MGHRA, CDR2 YSYEKL. The CDR3 covers 15 residues. Here the CDR3 reads CASSPGLAGRNDQFF. The DNA of the CDR3 is TGCGCCAGCAGCCCGGGATTAGCGGGAAGAAATGATCAGTTCTTC.

The chain is built from TRBV20-1 and TRBJ1-1; D perhaps matches TRBD1 (5 bases). The CDR3 consists of 14 residues. The V end was cut by 7 bases, the J end by 4 bases, with 19 bases between. Germline CDR1 DFQATT, CDR2 SNEGSKA (reference sequence). The CDR3 DNA is TGCAGTGTCAGGAGTGGTGGGGGGTTCACTGAAGCTTTCTTT. It specifies CSVRSGGGFTEAFF.

The chain's CDR3 is CASNTGTGPTYEQYF. CDR3 nucleotides: TGCGCCAGTAACACCGGGACAGGACCCACATACGAGCAGTACTTC. This sequence joins TRBV4-3 and TRBJ2-7, with TRBD1 matching over 8 bases. V was clipped by 9 bases and J by 4 bases; unmatched bases: 14. The CDR3 length is 15 residues. Germline V gives CDR1 LGHNA, CDR2 YSLEER.

The chain carries TRBV4-3 and TRBJ2-1, with D possibly TRBD2 on 5 matching bases. V lost 7 bases and J 2 bases, leaving 18 bases between the germline ends. This CDR3 region has 16 residues. Germline CDR1 reads LGHNA; CDR2 reads YSLEER. CDR3 DNA: TGCGCCAGCAACACTAGAACTCAATACGCCTACAATGAGCAGTTCTTC. This sequence encodes CASNTRTQYAYNEQFF.

A remark on this clonotype: Germline and junction disagree at one end, which may indicate a read error. This sequence joins TRBV5-4 and TRBJ1-3, with D perhaps matching TRBD1 (5 bases). This CDR3 spans 15 amino acids. The germline gives CDR1 SGHNT, CDR2 YYREEE (reference sequence). The CDR3 bases are TGTGCCAACAGCCCCGGGGCAGGGCTTGGAAACATCATATATTTT. Its protein is CANSPGAGLGNIIYF.

A word on this clonotype: A much larger clonotype is one base distant, so this may be a read error. The V gene is TRBV28, the J gene TRBJ1-6; no clear D. Trimming left V 4 bases short and J 10 bases short, with 11 bases between. The CDR3 runs to 13 residues. CDR1 is MDHEN and CDR2 is SYDVKM in the germline V gene. The CDR3 region is CASSSWDFSPLHF. As DNA, the CDR3 is TGTGCCAGCAGTTCATGGGATTTCTCACCCCTCCACTTT.

With regard to this clonotype: A read error may be the cause here, since a much bigger clone is one base away. The rearrangement joins TRBV5-4 to TRBJ2-5; D ambiguous. Germline CDR1 and CDR2: SGHNT and YYREEE (reference sequence). The CDR3 totals 14 residues. V was shortened by 6 bases and J by 3 bases, with 15 bases between the two germline ends. The CDR3 reads CASTKPGLKETQYF. DNA for the CDR3: TGTGCCAGCACCAAACCGGGCCTAAAAGAGACCCAGTACTTC.

This clonotype was seen only a few times. This rearrangement joins TRBV24-1 to TRBJ2-5, with 12 positions matching TRBD1. The CDR3 loop spans 18 amino acids. The germline CDR1 and CDR2 sequences are KGHDR and SFDVKD. V was pared by 3 bases and J by 4 bases, with 11 bases of the junction left unmatched. CDR3 protein: CATSDPPGTGGFGETQYF. CDR3 sequence (DNA): TGTGCCACCAGTGATCCACCCGGGACAGGGGGCTTTGGAGAGACCCAGTACTTC.

This clonotype was seen only a few times. The conserved closing phenylalanine or tryptophan is absent in this CDR3, likely reflecting a read error. The DNA is omitted, as the CDR3 cannot be located on it reliably, and the CDR3 follows TCRdb's listing. This rearrangement joins TRBV11-2 to TRBJ2-3; the table's TRBD2 call for D was not verified on the DNA. The CDR3 has 15 residues if both end residues are counted. Germline V gene data show CDR1 as SGHAT and CDR2 as FQNNGV. The CDR3 protein is CASSATGTATDTQYL.

In DNA, the CDR3 is TGCAGTGTTCGTTGGGAAGAGACCCAGTACTTC. It yields the protein CSVRWEETQYF. The rearrangement joins TRBV29-1 to TRBJ2-5, with no clear D. Germline-derived CDR1 and CDR2 are SQVTM and ANQGSEA. The CDR3 spans 11 residues.

The rearrangement links TRBV6-5 to TRBJ2-1; D is perhaps TRBD2 (6 bases). Between the trimmed V and J ends, which lost 0 bases and 1 base, there was a span of 19 bases. This CDR3 comprises 19 residues. Germline-derived CDR1 and CDR2 are MNHEY and SVGAGI. CDR3 loop: CASSYSALVGGPSYNEQFF. The DNA of the CDR3 is TGTGCCAGCAGTTACTCGGCACTAGTGGGAGGACCGTCCTACAATGAGCAGTTCTTC.

The chain uses TRBV7-2 and TRBJ2-1, with a weak D call TRBD2 (5 bases). This CDR3 is 15 amino acids long. CDR1 SGHTA and CDR2 FQGNSA come from the germline V gene. V dropped 2 bases and J dropped 0 bases, with 8 bases sitting between them. In DNA form, the CDR3 reads TGTGCCAGCAGCTTACGGAGGAGCTCCTACAATGAGCAGTTCTTC. It yields the protein CASSLRRSSYNEQFF.

Comments on this clonotype: A junction boundary mismatches the germline segment, possibly from a read error. The chain couples TRBV29-1 to TRBJ1-1; D gene uncertain. The CDR3 extends over 14 amino acids. The V gene's germline CDR1 is SQVTM and CDR2 ANQGSEA. The CDR3 bases are TGCAGCACCCTTGGGTTGGGTTTGAAGACTGAACCTTTCTTT. It translates to CSTLGLGLKTEPFF.